The clone carrying this TCR beta chain has just a few counts. Its cognate antigen is unknown. These data originate in a study of blood T cells in healthy people across ages. Study-wide results and limits: With naive T cell percentage, TCR beta diversity showed a strong correlation.

Germline loops: CDR1 MNHEY, CDR2 SVGAGI. The CDR3 has 17 residues. The V and J ends lost 0 bases and 7 bases respectively, with 16 bases between them. Through a sample-barcoded 5' primer and a J-beta primer mix, a second PCR was run for 7 to 11 cycles. TCRdb passed the 5' RACE reads through MiXCR, listing each CDR3 protein once. The sample consists of around 1,500,000 distinct CDR3 sequences, 28% of them appearing once. Sequenced input: blood. The sequence was collected from a young woman in good health. J is TRBJ1-6 and V is TRBV6-5; possibly TRBD1 for D (5 bases). The CDR3 sequence: CASSYSFPGAGNSPLHF. The CDR3 region has the DNA TGTGCCAGCAGTTACTCCTTTCCTGGGGCAGGGAATTCACCCCTCCACTTT.